The rows below give T cell receptor beta chains drawn from one sample of a study of T cells in Graves' hyperthyroidism and ophthalmopathy. TCRdb reprocessed the multiplex PCR reads with MiXCR, giving one entry per CDR3 protein. In the table there are about 290,000 distinct CDR3 sequences, approximately 12% of which are singletons. The sequenced material came from blood. The origin of the receptors is a woman under 40 with Graves' hyperthyroidism that later progressed to Graves' ophthalmopathy. Both conserved end residues are part of each CDR3. The D gene is left open where the match is weak. Only part of the rows carry a size: once, few, many, or a class if the clone is expanded.

abundance	v_gene	j_gene	d_gene	CDR3aa	CDR3nt
few	TRBV28	TRBJ2-4	.	CATRTQTPGIQYF	TGTGCCACCAGGACCCAGACCCCCGGTATTCAGTACTTC
.	TRBV7-2	TRBJ2-7	TRBD1	CASSYRVGQGASYEQYF	TGTGCCAGCAGCTACAGGGTGGGACAGGGGGCATCCTACGAGCAGTACTTC
many	TRBV7-3	TRBJ2-2	TRBD2	CASSSPKAGGYTGELFF	TGTGCCAGCAGCTCACCTAAAGCGGGAGGGTATACCGGGGAGCTGTTTTTT
many	TRBV12-3/TRBV12-4	TRBJ2-5	TRBD2	CATAGGIRETQYF	TGTGCCACCGCGGGGGGGATTAGGGAGACCCAGTACTTC
once	TRBV7-2	TRBJ1-4	.	CASSSYRVANEKLFF	TGTGCCAGCAGCTCTTACAGGGTGGCTAATGAAAAACTGTTTTTT
many	TRBV12-3/TRBV12-4	TRBJ1-3	.	CASSLVGASFGNTIYF	TGTGCCAGCAGTTTAGTGGGGGCGTCGTTCGGAAACACCATATATTTT
many	TRBV6-2/TRBV6-3	TRBJ2-5	TRBD2	CASSYDQTRPGGKETQYF	TGTGCCAGCAGTTACGACCAAACTAGGCCGGGAGGGAAGGAGACCCAGTACTTC
many	TRBV5-6	TRBJ1-5	.	CASSRTGNQPQHF	TGTGCCAGCAGCCGGACGGGCAATCAGCCCCAGCATTTT
many	TRBV4-3	TRBJ2-7	TRBD1	CASSQQGATEQYF	TGCGCCAGCAGCCAACAGGGGGCTACCGAGCAGTACTTC
.	TRBV20-1	TRBJ1-4	.	CSARDISTENEKLFF	TGCAGTGCTAGAGATATATCGACGGAGAATGAAAAACTGTTTTTT
many	TRBV5-8	TRBJ2-2	TRBD2	CASSLVGLEGAGELFF	TGTGCCAGCAGCTTGGTTGGACTAGAAGGAGCCGGGGAGCTGTTTTTT
.	TRBV6-6	TRBJ2-7	TRBD2	CASSYSRAGEQYF	TGTGCCAGCAGTTACTCGAGAGCGGGGGAGCAGTACTTC
many	TRBV10-3	TRBJ2-7	TRBD1	CAISYGQGSTYEQYF	TGTGCCATCAGCTACGGACAGGGGTCAACCTACGAGCAGTACTTC
many	TRBV2	TRBJ1-6	.	CASSEHGQGNSPLHF	TGTGCCAGCAGTGAACATGGGCAGGGGAATTCACCCCTCCACTTT
.	TRBV25-1	TRBJ1-1	.	CASSEFEENTEAFF	TGTGCCAGCAGTGAATTCGAGGAGAACACTGAAGCTTTCTTT
many	TRBV18	TRBJ2-1	.	CASSPGLSYNEQFF	TGTGCCAGCTCACCGGGGCTCTCCTACAATGAGCAGTTCTTC
many	TRBV6-2/TRBV6-3	TRBJ1-4	.	CASSYFPTGEKLFF	TGTGCCAGCAGTTACTTTCCGACGGGGGAAAAACTGTTTTTT
many	TRBV7-3	TRBJ2-7	TRBD2	CASSLAGGKFEQYF	TGTGCCAGCAGCTTAGCGGGAGGGAAATTCGAGCAGTACTTC
few	TRBV19	TRBJ1-5	.	CASSTNNQPQHF	TGTGCCAGTAGTACTAACAATCAGCCCCAGCATTTT
many	TRBV27	TRBJ2-5	.	CASGPQETQYF	TGTGCCAGCGGGCCCCAAGAGACCCAGTACTTC
many	TRBV30	TRBJ1-6	.	CAWSPGESPLHF	TGTGCCTGGAGTCCGGGGGAATCACCCCTCCACTTT
few	TRBV6-1	TRBJ2-7	.	CASSELTYEQYF	TGTGCCAGCAGTGAATTAACCTACGAGCAGTACTTC
many	TRBV30	TRBJ1-2	.	CAWSSNYGYTF	TGTGCCTGGAGTAGCAACTATGGCTACACCTTC
many	TRBV7-9	TRBJ2-1	TRBD2	CASSLVGGSYSRNEQFF	TGTGCCAGCAGCTTAGTTGGCGGGAGTTATAGCCGAAATGAGCAGTTCTTC
.	TRBV27	TRBJ2-3	TRBD2	CASSAFLAEEGDTQYF	TGTGCCAGCAGTGCCTTCCTAGCGGAGGAGGGGGATACGCAGTATTTT
once	TRBV20-1	TRBJ2-1	.	CSAISDRLWVGGEQFF	TGCAGTGCTATTAGCGACCGACTGTGGGTTGGTGGTGAGCAGTTCTTC
few	TRBV5-5	TRBJ2-7	.	CASSLAHGTYEQYF	TGTGCCAGCAGCTTGGCCCACGGGACTTACGAGCAGTACTTC
many	TRBV7-9	TRBJ1-2	TRBD1	CASSQGEIYGYTF	TGTGCCAGCAGCCAGGGGGAGATTTATGGCTACACCTTC
.	TRBV7-7	TRBJ1-3	.	CASSPDDSSGNTIYF	TGTGCTAGCAGCCCAGACGATAGCTCTGGAAACACCATATATTTT
many	TRBV2	TRBJ1-2	TRBD1	CASWGGQGANYGYTF	TGTGCCAGCTGGGGGGGGCAGGGGGCTAACTATGGCTACACCTTC
few	TRBV6-1	TRBJ1-4	.	CASSEPGPSTSREKLFF	TGTGCCAGCAGTGAGCCCGGTCCGTCCACTTCCAGGGAAAAACTGTTTTTT
.	TRBV7-6	TRBJ2-5	.	CASSLRDLQETQYF	TGTGCCAGCAGCTTAAGGGATCTGCAAGAGACCCAGTACTTC
.	TRBV6-2/TRBV6-3	TRBJ2-7	.	CASSDLRPSRFYKQYF	TGTGCCAGCAGTGACTTGAGACCCAGCAGGTTCTACAAGCAGTACTTC
many	TRBV4-2	TRBJ2-5	.	CASSQEWALGEETQYF	TGTGCCAGCAGCCAAGAATGGGCACTCGGGGAAGAGACCCAGTACTTC
many	TRBV28	TRBJ1-2	.	CASSLGRQAYGYTF	TGTGCCAGCAGTTTAGGTCGTCAGGCCTATGGCTACACCTTC
.	TRBV24-1	TRBJ1-1	.	CATSDFLGTEAFF	TGTGCCACCAGTGATTTCCTCGGGACTGAAGCTTTCTTT
few	TRBV2	TRBJ1-6	.	CASKTYNSPLHF	TGTGCCAGCAAGACCTATAATTCACCCCTCCACTTT
many	TRBV27	TRBJ2-5	.	CASSAVSYQETQYF	TGTGCCAGCAGTGCCGTTTCGTACCAAGAGACCCAGTACTTC
many	TRBV11-2	TRBJ1-6	.	CASSLGGGNSPLHF	TGTGCCAGCAGCTTAGGGGGGGGGAATTCACCCCTCCACTTT
.	TRBV19	TRBJ1-5	.	CASSPRGLDNQPQHF	TGTGCCAGTAGTCCCCGAGGGTTAGACAATCAGCCCCAGCATTTT
many	TRBV7-2	TRBJ1-4	TRBD1	CASRRTGLEEKLFF	TGTGCCAGCAGGAGGACAGGGTTGGAGGAAAAACTGTTTTTT
many	TRBV28	TRBJ2-3	TRBD2	CASSSGASGFTDTQYF	TGTGCCAGCAGTTCCGGGGCTAGCGGGTTTACAGATACGCAGTATTTT
many	TRBV2	TRBJ2-7	.	CASTRESYEQYF	TGTGCCAGCACACGGGAGAGCTACGAGCAGTACTTC
many	TRBV3-1	TRBJ2-7	.	CASSQEPGFGEQYF	TGTGCCAGCAGCCAAGAACCGGGTTTCGGCGAGCAGTACTTC
few	TRBV29-1	TRBJ2-1	TRBD2	CSAPYRTSGSWNEQFF	TGCAGCGCACCTTACCGGACTAGCGGGAGCTGGAATGAGCAGTTCTTC
many	TRBV28	TRBJ2-1	TRBD2	CASSLSDGPGGSDEQFF	TGTGCCAGCAGTTTAAGCGACGGCCCGGGCGGGAGTGATGAGCAGTTCTTC
.	TRBV6-2/TRBV6-3	TRBJ2-4	TRBD1	CASRPGGKNIQYF	TGTGCCAGCAGGCCAGGGGGAAAAAACATTCAGTACTTC
few	TRBV6-2/TRBV6-3	TRBJ2-2	.	CASLGTDNTGELFF	TGTGCCAGCCTGGGGACGGATAACACCGGGGAGCTGTTTTTT
many	TRBV20-1	TRBJ2-1	.	CSADSYSRSWDNEQFF	TGCAGTGCTGACTCCTACTCCCGCTCTTGGGACAATGAGCAGTTCTTC
many	TRBV18	TRBJ1-3	.	CASSPNQGGAGNTIYF	TGTGCCAGCTCACCAAATCAAGGAGGGGCTGGAAACACCATATATTTT
many	TRBV6-2/TRBV6-3	TRBJ2-3	.	CASRTDRGKDTQYF	TGTGCCAGCAGGACAGACCGGGGAAAGGATACGCAGTATTTT
many	TRBV7-2	TRBJ2-2	.	CASQLGGVSTGELFF	TGTGCCAGCCAGTTAGGAGGGGTGAGCACCGGGGAGCTGTTTTTT